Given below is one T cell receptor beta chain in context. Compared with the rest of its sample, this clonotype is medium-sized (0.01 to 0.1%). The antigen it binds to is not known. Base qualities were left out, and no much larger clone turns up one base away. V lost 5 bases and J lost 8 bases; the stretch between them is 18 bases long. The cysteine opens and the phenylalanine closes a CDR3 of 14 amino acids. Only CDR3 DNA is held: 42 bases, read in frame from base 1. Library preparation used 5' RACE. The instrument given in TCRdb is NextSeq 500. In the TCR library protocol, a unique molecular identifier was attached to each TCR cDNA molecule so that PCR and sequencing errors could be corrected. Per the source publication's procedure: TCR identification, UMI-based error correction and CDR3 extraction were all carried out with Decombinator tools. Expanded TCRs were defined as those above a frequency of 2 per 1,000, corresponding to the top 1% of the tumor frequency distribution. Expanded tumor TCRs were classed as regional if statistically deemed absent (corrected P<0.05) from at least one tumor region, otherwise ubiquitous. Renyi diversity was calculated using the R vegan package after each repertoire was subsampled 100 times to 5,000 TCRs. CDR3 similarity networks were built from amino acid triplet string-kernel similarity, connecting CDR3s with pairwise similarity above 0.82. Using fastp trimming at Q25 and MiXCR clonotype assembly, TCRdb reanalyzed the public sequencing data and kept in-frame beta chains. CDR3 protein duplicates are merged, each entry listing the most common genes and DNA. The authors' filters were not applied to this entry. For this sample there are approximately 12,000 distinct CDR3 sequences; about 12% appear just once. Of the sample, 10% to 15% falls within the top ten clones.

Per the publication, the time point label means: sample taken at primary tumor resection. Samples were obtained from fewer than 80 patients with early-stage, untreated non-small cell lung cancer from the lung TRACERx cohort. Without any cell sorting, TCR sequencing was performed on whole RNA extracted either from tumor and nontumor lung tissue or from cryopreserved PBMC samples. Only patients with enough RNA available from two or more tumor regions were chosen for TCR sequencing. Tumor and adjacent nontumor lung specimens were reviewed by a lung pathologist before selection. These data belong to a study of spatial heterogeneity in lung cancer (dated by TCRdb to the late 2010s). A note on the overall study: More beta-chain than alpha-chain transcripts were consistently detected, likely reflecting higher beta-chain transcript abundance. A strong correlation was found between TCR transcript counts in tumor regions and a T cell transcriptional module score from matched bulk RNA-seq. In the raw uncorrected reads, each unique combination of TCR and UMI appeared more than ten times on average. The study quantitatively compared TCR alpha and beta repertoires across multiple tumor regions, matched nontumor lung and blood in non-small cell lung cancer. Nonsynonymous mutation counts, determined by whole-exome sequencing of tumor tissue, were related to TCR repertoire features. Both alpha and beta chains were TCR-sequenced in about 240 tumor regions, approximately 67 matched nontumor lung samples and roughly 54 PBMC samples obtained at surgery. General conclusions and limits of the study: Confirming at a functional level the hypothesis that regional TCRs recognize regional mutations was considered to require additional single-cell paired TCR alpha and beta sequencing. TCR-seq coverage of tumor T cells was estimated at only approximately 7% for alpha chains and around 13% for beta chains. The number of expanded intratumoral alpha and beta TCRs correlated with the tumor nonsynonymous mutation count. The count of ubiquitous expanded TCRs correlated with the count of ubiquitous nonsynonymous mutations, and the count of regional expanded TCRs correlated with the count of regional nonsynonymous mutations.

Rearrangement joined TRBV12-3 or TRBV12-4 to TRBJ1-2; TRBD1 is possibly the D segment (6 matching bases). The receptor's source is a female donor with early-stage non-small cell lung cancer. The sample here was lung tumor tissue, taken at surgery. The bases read TGTGCCAGCAGTCCCCTACAGGGAATCACGGGCTACACCTTC. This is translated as CASSPLQGITGYTF.